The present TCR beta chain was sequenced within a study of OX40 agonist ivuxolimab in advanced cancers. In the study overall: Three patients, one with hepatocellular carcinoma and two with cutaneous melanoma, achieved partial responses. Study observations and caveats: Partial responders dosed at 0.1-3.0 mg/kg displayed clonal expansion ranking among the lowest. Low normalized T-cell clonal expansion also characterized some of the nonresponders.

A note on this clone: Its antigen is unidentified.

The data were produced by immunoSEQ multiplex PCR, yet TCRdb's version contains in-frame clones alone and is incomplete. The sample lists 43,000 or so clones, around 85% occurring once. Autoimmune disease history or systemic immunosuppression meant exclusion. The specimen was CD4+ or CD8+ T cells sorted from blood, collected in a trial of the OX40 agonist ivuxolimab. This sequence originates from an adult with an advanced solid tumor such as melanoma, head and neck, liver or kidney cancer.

The CDR3 coding sequence is TGTGCCAGCTCAAACGCCGGGACCAGCTCCTACAATGAGCAGTTCTTC. This translates into CASSNAGTSSYNEQFF. V is TRBV18 and J is TRBJ2-1, with D possibly called TRBD1 or TRBD2 (5 bases each). V gave up 5 bases and J gave up 0 bases, with 14 bases separating them. The CDR3 loop spans 16 amino acids. The germline V gene has CDR1 KGHSH and CDR2 LQKENI.